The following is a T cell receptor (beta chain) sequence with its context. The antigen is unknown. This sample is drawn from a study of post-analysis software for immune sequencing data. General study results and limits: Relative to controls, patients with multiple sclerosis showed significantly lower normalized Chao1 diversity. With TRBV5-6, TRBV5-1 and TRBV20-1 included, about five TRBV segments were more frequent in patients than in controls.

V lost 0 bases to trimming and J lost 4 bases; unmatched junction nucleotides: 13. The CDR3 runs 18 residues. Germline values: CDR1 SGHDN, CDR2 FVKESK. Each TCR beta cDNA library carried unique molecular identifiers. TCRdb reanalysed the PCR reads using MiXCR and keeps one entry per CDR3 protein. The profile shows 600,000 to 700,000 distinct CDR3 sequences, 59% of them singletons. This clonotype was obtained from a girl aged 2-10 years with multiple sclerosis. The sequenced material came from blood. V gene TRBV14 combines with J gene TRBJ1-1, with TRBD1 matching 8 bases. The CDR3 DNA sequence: TGTGCCAGCAGCCAAGACAGGGGGCGAGGGCTTCGAGGCACTGAAGCTTTCTTT. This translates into CASSQDRGRGLRGTEAFF.